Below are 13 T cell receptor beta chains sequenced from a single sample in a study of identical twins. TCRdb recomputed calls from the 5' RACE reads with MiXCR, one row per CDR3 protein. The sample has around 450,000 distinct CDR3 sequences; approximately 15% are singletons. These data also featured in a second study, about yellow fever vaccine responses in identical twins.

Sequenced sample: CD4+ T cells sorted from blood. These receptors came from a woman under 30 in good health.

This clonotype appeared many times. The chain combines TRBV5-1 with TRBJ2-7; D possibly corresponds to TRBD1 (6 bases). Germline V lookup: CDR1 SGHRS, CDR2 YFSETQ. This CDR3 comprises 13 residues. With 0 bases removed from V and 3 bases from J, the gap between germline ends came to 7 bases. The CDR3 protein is CASSLGTDYEQYF. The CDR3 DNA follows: TGCGCCAGCAGCTTGGGGACAGACTACGAGCAGTACTTC.

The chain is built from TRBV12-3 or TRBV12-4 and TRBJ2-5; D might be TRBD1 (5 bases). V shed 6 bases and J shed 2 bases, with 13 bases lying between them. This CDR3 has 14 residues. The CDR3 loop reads CASSPRQRQETQYF. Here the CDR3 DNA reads TGTGCCAGCAGCCCTAGACAGCGACAAGAGACCCAGTACTTC.

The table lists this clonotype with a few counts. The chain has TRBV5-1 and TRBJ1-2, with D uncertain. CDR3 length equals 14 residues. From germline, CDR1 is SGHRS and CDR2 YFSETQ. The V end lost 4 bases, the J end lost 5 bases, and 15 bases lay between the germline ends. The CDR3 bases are TGCGCCAGCAGCCCCCCCAGCGCAGATTATGGCTACACCTTC. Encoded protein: CASSPPSADYGYTF. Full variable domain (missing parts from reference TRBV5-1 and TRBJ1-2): KAGVTQTPRYLIKTRGQQVTLSCSPISGHRSVSWYQQTPGQGLQFLFEYFSETQRNKGNFPGRFSGRQFSNSRSEMNVSTLELGDSALYLCASSPPSADYGYTFGSGTRLTVV.

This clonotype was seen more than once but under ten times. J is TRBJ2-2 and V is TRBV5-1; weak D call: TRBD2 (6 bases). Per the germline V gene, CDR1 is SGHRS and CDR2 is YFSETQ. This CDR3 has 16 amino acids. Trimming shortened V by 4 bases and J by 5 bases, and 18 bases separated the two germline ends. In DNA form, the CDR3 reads TGCGCCAGCAGCGTGCCGGGACTCGCTAAGACCGGGGAGCTGTTTTTT. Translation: CASSVPGLAKTGELFF.

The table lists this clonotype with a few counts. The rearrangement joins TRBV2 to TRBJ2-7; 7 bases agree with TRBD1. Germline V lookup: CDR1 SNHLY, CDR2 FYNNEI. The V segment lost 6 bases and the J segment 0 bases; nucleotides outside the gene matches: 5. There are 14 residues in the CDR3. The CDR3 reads CASSAGQVSYEQYF. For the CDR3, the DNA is TGTGCCAGCAGCGCCGGACAGGTCTCCTACGAGCAGTACTTC.

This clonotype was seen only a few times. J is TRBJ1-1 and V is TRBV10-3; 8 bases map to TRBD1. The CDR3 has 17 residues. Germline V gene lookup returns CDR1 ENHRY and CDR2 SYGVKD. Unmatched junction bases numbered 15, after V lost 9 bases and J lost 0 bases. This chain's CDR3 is CAIKVTGGPLLNTEAFF. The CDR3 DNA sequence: TGTGCCATAAAAGTTACAGGGGGTCCGCTGCTGAACACTGAAGCTTTCTTT.

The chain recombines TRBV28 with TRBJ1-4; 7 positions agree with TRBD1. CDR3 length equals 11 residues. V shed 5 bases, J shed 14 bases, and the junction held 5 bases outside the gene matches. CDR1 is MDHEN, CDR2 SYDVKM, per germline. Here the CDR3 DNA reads TGTGCCAGCAGTACAGGGGTTCGGCTGTTTTTT. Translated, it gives CASSTGVRLFF.

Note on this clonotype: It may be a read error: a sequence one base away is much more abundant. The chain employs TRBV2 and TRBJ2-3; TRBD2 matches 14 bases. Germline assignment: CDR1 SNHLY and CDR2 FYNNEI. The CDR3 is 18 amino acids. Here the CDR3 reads CARSPGTSGGPWRDTQYF. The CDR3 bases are TGTGCCCGCAGTCCCGGGACTAGCGGGGGACCTTGGCGAGATACGCAGTATTTT.

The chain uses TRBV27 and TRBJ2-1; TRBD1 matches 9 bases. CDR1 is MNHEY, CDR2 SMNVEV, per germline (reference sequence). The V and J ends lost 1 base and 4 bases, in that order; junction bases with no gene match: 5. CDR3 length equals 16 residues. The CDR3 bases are TGTGCCAGCAGTTTATGGGACAGGGTGGTATACAATGAGCAGTTCTTC. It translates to CASSLWDRVVYNEQFF.

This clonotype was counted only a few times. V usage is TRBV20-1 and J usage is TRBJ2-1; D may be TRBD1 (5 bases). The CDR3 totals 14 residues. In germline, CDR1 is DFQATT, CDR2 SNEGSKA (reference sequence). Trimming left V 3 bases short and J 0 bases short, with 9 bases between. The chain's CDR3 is CSASWGSSYNEQFF. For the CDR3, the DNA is TGCAGTGCTAGCTGGGGCAGCTCCTACAATGAGCAGTTCTTC.

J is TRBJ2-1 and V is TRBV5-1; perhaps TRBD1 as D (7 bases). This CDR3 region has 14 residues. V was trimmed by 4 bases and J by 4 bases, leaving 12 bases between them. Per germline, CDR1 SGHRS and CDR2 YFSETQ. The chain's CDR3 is CASSKGAGYNEQFF. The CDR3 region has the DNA TGCGCCAGCAGCAAGGGGGCGGGGTACAATGAGCAGTTCTTC.

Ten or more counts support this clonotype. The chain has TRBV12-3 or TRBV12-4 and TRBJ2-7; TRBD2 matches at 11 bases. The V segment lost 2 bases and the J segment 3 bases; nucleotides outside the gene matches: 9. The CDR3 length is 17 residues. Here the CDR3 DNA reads TGTGCCAGCAGTTTAAGGGCTAGCGGGGGGATCCTCTACGAGCAGTACTTC. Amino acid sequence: CASSLRASGGILYEQYF.

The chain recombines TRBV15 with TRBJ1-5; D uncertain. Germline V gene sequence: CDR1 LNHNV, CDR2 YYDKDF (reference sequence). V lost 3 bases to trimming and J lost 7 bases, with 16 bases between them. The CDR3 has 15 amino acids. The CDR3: CATSSIERVWQPQHF. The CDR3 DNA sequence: TGTGCCACCAGCAGTATCGAACGGGTTTGGCAGCCCCAGCATTTT.